A selection of T cell receptor beta chains follows, all from one sample in a study of shared clonotypes between healthy human individuals. Measured with immunoSEQ multiplex PCR; TCRdb has only the in-frame clones, and not every one. The sample lists around 2,000,000 clones, roughly 94% occurring once. The sample comprised naive CD4+ T cells sorted from blood. Source of these receptors: a young man in good health. The CDR3 runs from the conserved cysteine through the conserved F or W. The D gene is left open where the match is weak. Expanded clones get a size class; other rows say once, few or many, or leave the size out.

D gene: NA
clone size: NA
J gene: TRBJ1-1
V gene: TRBV19
CDR3 protein: CASSIEAATNTEAFF
CDR3 DNA: TGTGCCAGTAGTATAGAGGCAGCAACTAACACTGAAGCTTTCTTT

D gene: NA
clone size: once
J gene: TRBJ1-3
V gene: TRBV14
CDR3 protein: CASSQSTGWVGNTIYF
CDR3 DNA: TGTGCCAGCAGCCAATCAACAGGGTGGGTCGGAAACACCATATATTTT

D gene: NA
clone size: NA
J gene: TRBJ1-4
V gene: TRBV6-9
CDR3 protein: CAKRARSDPGPPIEKLFF
CDR3 DNA: TGTGCCAAAAGGGCCCGATCAGACCCGGGTCCCCCGATTGAAAAACTGTTTTTT

D gene: NA
clone size: NA
J gene: TRBJ1-5
V gene: TRBV2
CDR3 protein: CASSGRGTPSEAQHF
CDR3 DNA: TGTGCCAGCAGTGGTAGGGGGACACCCAGTGAGGCCCAGCATTTT

D gene: NA
clone size: NA
J gene: TRBJ1-1
V gene: TRBV7-2
CDR3 protein: CASSSRMNTEAFF
CDR3 DNA: TGTGCCAGCAGCTCTAGGATGAACACTGAAGCTTTCTTT

D gene: TRBD2
clone size: NA
J gene: TRBJ2-3
V gene: TRBV5-1
CDR3 protein: CASSLETGTRVTDTQYF
CDR3 DNA: TGCGCCAGCAGCTTAGAGACCGGGACTAGGGTCACAGATACGCAGTATTTT

D gene: TRBD2
clone size: NA
J gene: TRBJ2-7
V gene: TRBV5-1
CDR3 protein: CASSLGGTKSGSSYEQYF
CDR3 DNA: TGCGCCAGCAGCTTGGGCGGTACGAAGAGCGGGAGCTCCTACGAGCAGTACTTC

D gene: NA
clone size: NA
J gene: TRBJ2-3
V gene: TRBV18
CDR3 protein: CASSPPGSDTQYF
CDR3 DNA: TGTGCCAGCTCACCACCTGGGTCAGATACGCAGTATTTT

D gene: NA
clone size: NA
J gene: TRBJ2-7
V gene: TRBV7-7
CDR3 protein: CASSLDRAGEQYF
CDR3 DNA: TGTGCTAGCAGCTTAGATCGAGCCGGAGAGCAGTACTTC

D gene: NA
clone size: NA
J gene: TRBJ2-3
V gene: TRBV5-1
CDR3 protein: CASSLDYPDTQYF
CDR3 DNA: TGCGCCAGCAGCTTAGACTATCCAGATACGCAGTATTTT

D gene: NA
clone size: NA
J gene: TRBJ1-2
V gene: TRBV2
CDR3 protein: CASSQGVTGGGYTF
CDR3 DNA: TGTGCCAGCAGTCAAGGTGTAACAGGCGGCGGCTACACCTTC

D gene: NA
clone size: once
J gene: TRBJ1-1
V gene: TRBV15
CDR3 protein: CATRKGPTGMNTEAFF
CDR3 DNA: TGTGCCACCAGAAAAGGTCCGACGGGAATGAACACTGAAGCTTTCTTT

D gene: TRBD2
clone size: NA
J gene: TRBJ2-5
V gene: TRBV25-1
CDR3 protein: CASSASEAGGQETQYF
CDR3 DNA: TGTGCCAGCAGTGCCTCGGAGGCGGGGGGCCAAGAGACCCAGTACTTC

D gene: NA
clone size: NA
J gene: TRBJ1-6
V gene: TRBV2
CDR3 protein: CASNGWDNSPLHF
CDR3 DNA: TGTGCCAGCAATGGGTGGGATAATTCACCCCTCCACTTT

D gene: TRBD2
clone size: NA
J gene: TRBJ2-7
V gene: TRBV10-3
CDR3 protein: CAISGEGGSYEQYF
CDR3 DNA: TGTGCCATCAGTGGTGAGGGCGGGAGCTACGAGCAGTACTTC

D gene: NA
clone size: NA
J gene: TRBJ2-5
V gene: TRBV7-2
CDR3 protein: CASSFIRNVETQYF
CDR3 DNA: TGTGCCAGCAGCTTTATCAGAAACGTAGAGACCCAGTACTTC

D gene: NA
clone size: NA
J gene: TRBJ2-3
V gene: TRBV6-1
CDR3 protein: CASSEAWPKADTQYF
CDR3 DNA: TGTGCCAGCAGTGAAGCGTGGCCAAAGGCAGATACGCAGTATTTT

D gene: NA
clone size: NA
J gene: TRBJ1-2
V gene: TRBV9
CDR3 protein: CASSVGGGAIYGYTF
CDR3 DNA: TGTGCCAGCAGCGTAGGAGGAGGAGCGATCTATGGCTACACCTTC

D gene: NA
clone size: NA
J gene: TRBJ1-5
V gene: TRBV25-1
CDR3 protein: CASSALGGGNQPQHF
CDR3 DNA: TGTGCCAGCAGTGCCCTAGGAGGAGGCAATCAGCCCCAGCATTTT

D gene: NA
clone size: NA
J gene: TRBJ1-5
V gene: TRBV7-2
CDR3 protein: CASSFGQRQPQHF
CDR3 DNA: TGTGCCAGCAGCTTCGGACAAAGGCAGCCCCAGCATTTT

D gene: NA
clone size: NA
J gene: TRBJ2-5
V gene: TRBV6-5
CDR3 protein: CASSSPIQETQYF
CDR3 DNA: TGTGCCAGCAGTTCCCCGATCCAAGAGACCCAGTACTTC

D gene: TRBD1
clone size: NA
J gene: TRBJ1-2
V gene: TRBV6-5
CDR3 protein: CASSYGTVAYGYTF
CDR3 DNA: TGTGCCAGCAGTTACGGGACAGTGGCCTATGGCTACACCTTC

D gene: NA
clone size: NA
J gene: TRBJ1-2
V gene: TRBV28
CDR3 protein: CASSFSGVYGYTF
CDR3 DNA: TGTGCCAGCAGTTTTTCAGGGGTCTATGGCTACACCTTC

D gene: TRBD2
clone size: NA
J gene: TRBJ2-7
V gene: TRBV2
CDR3 protein: CASSVAGASYEQYF
CDR3 DNA: TGTGCCAGCAGTGTAGCGGGGGCATCCTACGAGCAGTACTTC

D gene: NA
clone size: NA
J gene: TRBJ2-2
V gene: TRBV5-1
CDR3 protein: CASSLVKLVSGTGELFF
CDR3 DNA: TGCGCCAGCAGCTTGGTTAAGCTCGTTTCGGGCACCGGGGAGCTGTTTTTT

D gene: NA
clone size: once
J gene: TRBJ2-6
V gene: TRBV11-2
CDR3 protein: CASSADSQAGANVLTF
CDR3 DNA: TGTGCCAGCAGCGCGGACAGTCAGGCAGGGGCCAACGTCCTGACTTTC

D gene: TRBD1
clone size: NA
J gene: TRBJ2-7
V gene: TRBV2
CDR3 protein: CASNFGTDYEQYF
CDR3 DNA: TGTGCCAGCAACTTCGGGACAGACTACGAGCAGTACTTC

D gene: NA
clone size: NA
J gene: TRBJ1-3
V gene: TRBV7-4
CDR3 protein: CASSLAGRSTIYF
CDR3 DNA: TGTGCCAGCAGCTTAGCGGGCAGGTCGACCATATATTTT

D gene: NA
clone size: NA
J gene: TRBJ2-1
V gene: TRBV5-1
CDR3 protein: CASSLRPVGSSYNEQFF
CDR3 DNA: TGCGCCAGCAGCTTAAGGCCCGTGGGAAGCTCCTACAATGAGCAGTTCTTC

D gene: NA
clone size: NA
J gene: TRBJ2-7
V gene: TRBV5-1
CDR3 protein: CASSFNPGITEQYF
CDR3 DNA: TGCGCCAGCAGCTTCAATCCCGGAATTACCGAGCAGTACTTC

D gene: TRBD1
clone size: NA
J gene: TRBJ2-2
V gene: TRBV7-2
CDR3 protein: CASSSTGGYTGELFF
CDR3 DNA: TGTGCCAGCAGCTCAACAGGGGGCTACACCGGGGAGCTGTTTTTT

D gene: NA
clone size: NA
J gene: TRBJ2-7
V gene: TRBV25-1
CDR3 protein: CASQPRTHSYEQYF
CDR3 DNA: TGTGCCAGCCAACCCAGGACTCACTCCTACGAGCAGTACTTC

D gene: TRBD2
clone size: once
J gene: TRBJ2-5
V gene: TRBV4-1
CDR3 protein: CASSQASLAAFQETQYF
CDR3 DNA: TGCGCCAGCAGCCAAGCCTCTCTAGCGGCATTCCAAGAGACCCAGTACTTC

D gene: NA
clone size: NA
J gene: TRBJ2-1
V gene: TRBV10-3
CDR3 protein: CAISRLVEGYNEQFF
CDR3 DNA: TGTGCCATCAGTAGACTAGTGGAAGGTTACAATGAGCAGTTCTTC

D gene: NA
clone size: NA
J gene: TRBJ2-1
V gene: TRBV13
CDR3 protein: CASSTTGPGDAEQFF
CDR3 DNA: TGTGCCAGCAGCACAACGGGACCCGGGGACGCTGAGCAGTTCTTC

D gene: NA
clone size: NA
J gene: TRBJ2-3
V gene: TRBV10-3
CDR3 protein: CAIAAATDTQYF
CDR3 DNA: TGTGCCATCGCGGCAGCCACAGATACGCAGTATTTT

D gene: TRBD1
clone size: NA
J gene: TRBJ2-3
V gene: TRBV5-1
CDR3 protein: CASSHGVVQGANTQYF
CDR3 DNA: TGCGCCAGCAGCCACGGGGTGGTACAGGGGGCAAATACGCAGTATTTT

D gene: NA
clone size: once
J gene: TRBJ2-7
V gene: TRBV19
CDR3 protein: CASSTRKEGPHRRYEQYF
CDR3 DNA: TGTGCCAGTAGTACGAGGAAAGAAGGACCCCATCGAAGGTACGAGCAGTACTTC

D gene: TRBD1
clone size: NA
J gene: TRBJ1-2
V gene: TRBV19
CDR3 protein: CASREGGIYYGYTF
CDR3 DNA: TGTGCCAGTCGAGAAGGGGGCATTTACTATGGCTACACCTTC

D gene: NA
clone size: NA
J gene: TRBJ1-2
V gene: TRBV2
CDR3 protein: CASIVGIEDYGYTF
CDR3 DNA: TGTGCCAGCATTGTAGGTATTGAAGACTATGGCTACACCTTC

D gene: NA
clone size: NA
J gene: TRBJ2-3
V gene: TRBV2
CDR3 protein: CASSVAGDTQYF
CDR3 DNA: TGTGCCAGCAGTGTCGCGGGGGATACGCAGTATTTT

D gene: TRBD1
clone size: NA
J gene: TRBJ1-1
V gene: TRBV6-5
CDR3 protein: CASSYLDRANTEAFF
CDR3 DNA: TGTGCCAGCAGTTACCTGGACAGGGCGAACACTGAAGCTTTCTTT

D gene: TRBD1
clone size: NA
J gene: TRBJ1-6
V gene: TRBV4-1
CDR3 protein: CASSRSGTGLNSYNSPLHF
CDR3 DNA: TGCGCCAGCAGCCGCTCCGGGACAGGACTAAACTCCTATAATTCACCCCTCCACTTT

D gene: TRBD1
clone size: NA
J gene: TRBJ2-7
V gene: TRBV6-5
CDR3 protein: CASSSPGTASYEQYF
CDR3 DNA: TGTGCCAGCAGTTCCCCCGGGACAGCCTCCTACGAGCAGTACTTC

D gene: NA
clone size: NA
J gene: TRBJ2-5
V gene: TRBV10-1
CDR3 protein: CASSESTSGDQETQYF
CDR3 DNA: TGCGCCAGCAGTGAGTCGACCAGCGGAGATCAAGAGACCCAGTACTTC

D gene: NA
clone size: NA
J gene: TRBJ1-1
V gene: TRBV12-5
CDR3 protein: CASGLSGVTEAFF
CDR3 DNA: TGTGCTAGTGGTTTATCGGGGGTCACTGAAGCTTTCTTT

D gene: NA
clone size: NA
J gene: TRBJ1-2
V gene: TRBV5-8
CDR3 protein: CASSPPRTPNYGYTF
CDR3 DNA: TGTGCCAGCAGCCCCCCCCGGACGCCGAACTATGGCTACACCTTC

D gene: NA
clone size: NA
J gene: TRBJ2-3
V gene: TRBV11-2
CDR3 protein: CASSELGWLIFTDTQYF
CDR3 DNA: TGTGCCAGCAGCGAACTAGGCTGGCTTATTTTCACAGATACGCAGTATTTT

D gene: NA
clone size: NA
J gene: TRBJ2-1
V gene: TRBV10-2
CDR3 protein: CASRAQGVYNEQFF
CDR3 DNA: TGCGCCAGCAGGGCGCAGGGCGTATACAATGAGCAGTTCTTC

D gene: NA
clone size: NA
J gene: TRBJ1-2
V gene: TRBV25-1
CDR3 protein: CASSHQTRYGYTF
CDR3 DNA: TGTGCCAGCAGTCACCAGACGAGGTATGGCTACACCTTC

D gene: TRBD1
clone size: NA
J gene: TRBJ1-1
V gene: TRBV9
CDR3 protein: CASSRQGAENTEAFF
CDR3 DNA: TGTGCCAGCAGCAGACAGGGGGCCGAGAACACTGAAGCTTTCTTT

D gene: NA
clone size: NA
J gene: TRBJ1-4
V gene: TRBV11-2
CDR3 protein: CASSLVPGEKLFF
CDR3 DNA: TGTGCCAGCAGCCTGGTCCCGGGCGAAAAACTGTTTTTT

D gene: TRBD2
clone size: NA
J gene: TRBJ2-3
V gene: TRBV7-6
CDR3 protein: CASSLLAGAADTQYF
CDR3 DNA: TGTGCCAGCAGCTTATTGGCGGGAGCGGCAGATACGCAGTATTTT

D gene: NA
clone size: NA
J gene: TRBJ1-2
V gene: TRBV20-1
CDR3 protein: CSATVEYGYTF
CDR3 DNA: TGCAGTGCTACCGTCGAATATGGCTACACCTTC

D gene: NA
clone size: NA
J gene: TRBJ2-3
V gene: TRBV28
CDR3 protein: CASSLFPGAFTDTQYF
CDR3 DNA: TGTGCCAGCAGTTTATTTCCGGGAGCTTTCACAGATACGCAGTATTTT

D gene: NA
clone size: NA
J gene: TRBJ1-5
V gene: TRBV5-1
CDR3 protein: CASSLEGGGNQPQHF
CDR3 DNA: TGCGCCAGCAGCTTGGAAGGGGGAGGGAATCAGCCCCAGCATTTT

D gene: TRBD2
clone size: NA
J gene: TRBJ2-5
V gene: TRBV15
CDR3 protein: CATSRETSGGERVTQYF
CDR3 DNA: TGTGCCACCAGCAGAGAAACTAGCGGGGGAGAGCGGGTGACCCAGTACTTC

D gene: TRBD2
clone size: NA
J gene: TRBJ2-7
V gene: TRBV10-3
CDR3 protein: CAISESDGSTGGYEQYF
CDR3 DNA: TGTGCCATCAGTGAGTCCGACGGTAGTACGGGAGGTTACGAGCAGTACTTC